This TCR beta chain was obtained from a study of T-cell memory formation after mild COVID-19. Study-level points and caveats: Contracting CD4+ clones lay largely in CM and EM, with CD8+ ones residing in EMRA.

This clonotype was picked up one time. Its antigen is undetermined. The V gene's germline CDR1 is KGHSH and CDR2 LQKENI. Trimming took 2 bases from V and 7 from J, leaving 14 bases between them. This CDR3 region has 14 residues. TCRdb ran MiXCR on the 5' RACE reads and lists one entry per CDR3 protein. The table records hundreds of thousands of distinct CDR3 sequences, approximately 23% of them present only once. V usage is TRBV18 and J usage is TRBJ1-1; D remains ambiguous. The receptor's source is an adult woman who had mild COVID-19 (a few samples of this study predate the infection). Cell type and time point are not known. The material sequenced was PBMCs or a T cell subset sorted from them (not recorded which). The chain's CDR3 is CASSPRAALGEAFF. In DNA form, the CDR3 reads TGTGCCAGCTCACCAAGGGCAGCTCTGGGTGAAGCTTTCTTT. Complete variable domain (other parts from reference TRBV18 and TRBJ1-1): NAGVMQNPRHLVRRRGQEARLRCSPMKGHSHVYWYRQLPEEGLKFMVYLQKENIIDESGMPKERFSAEFPKEGPSILRIQQVVRGDSAAYFCASSPRAALGEAFFGQGTRLTVV.